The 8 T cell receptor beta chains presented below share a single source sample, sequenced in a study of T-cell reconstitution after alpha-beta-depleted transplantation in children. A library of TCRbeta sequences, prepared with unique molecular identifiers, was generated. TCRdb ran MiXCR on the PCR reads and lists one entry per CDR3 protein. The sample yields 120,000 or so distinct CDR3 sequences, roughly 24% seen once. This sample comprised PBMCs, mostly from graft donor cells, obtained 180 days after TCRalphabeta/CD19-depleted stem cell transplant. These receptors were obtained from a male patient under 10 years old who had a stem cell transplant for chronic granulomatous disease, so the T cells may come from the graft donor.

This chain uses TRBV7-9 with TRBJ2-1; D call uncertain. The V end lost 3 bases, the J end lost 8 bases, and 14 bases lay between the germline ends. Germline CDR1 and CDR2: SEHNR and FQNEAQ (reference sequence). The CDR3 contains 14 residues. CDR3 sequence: CASSLQVSWHEQFF. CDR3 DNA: TGTGCCAGCAGCTTGCAGGTATCGTGGCATGAGCAGTTCTTC.

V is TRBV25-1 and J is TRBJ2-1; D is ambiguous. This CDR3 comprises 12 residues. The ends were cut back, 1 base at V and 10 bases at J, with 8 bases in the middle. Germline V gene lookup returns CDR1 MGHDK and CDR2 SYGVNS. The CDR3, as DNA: TGTGCCAGCAGTGAATGGGGTTACGAGCAGTTCTTC. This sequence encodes CASSEWGYEQFF.

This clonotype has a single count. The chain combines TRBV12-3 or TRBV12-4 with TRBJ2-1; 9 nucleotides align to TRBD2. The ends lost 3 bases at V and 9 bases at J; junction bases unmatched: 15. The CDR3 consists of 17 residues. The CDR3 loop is CASSFPRGSGSISEQFF. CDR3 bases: TGTGCCAGCAGTTTCCCTAGAGGTAGCGGGAGTATAAGTGAGCAGTTCTTC.

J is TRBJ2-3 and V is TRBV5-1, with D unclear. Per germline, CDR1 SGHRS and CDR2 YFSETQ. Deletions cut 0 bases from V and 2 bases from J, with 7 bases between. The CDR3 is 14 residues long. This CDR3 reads CASSLDRNTDTQYF. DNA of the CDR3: TGCGCCAGCAGCTTGGACAGAAACACAGATACGCAGTATTTT.

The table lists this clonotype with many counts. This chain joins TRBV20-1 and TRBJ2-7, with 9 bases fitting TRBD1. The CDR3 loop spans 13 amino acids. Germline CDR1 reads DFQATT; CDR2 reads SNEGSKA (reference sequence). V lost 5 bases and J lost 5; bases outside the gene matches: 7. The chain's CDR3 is CSASRDRDHEQYF. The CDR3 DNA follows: TGCAGTGCTTCCCGGGACAGGGACCACGAGCAGTACTTC.

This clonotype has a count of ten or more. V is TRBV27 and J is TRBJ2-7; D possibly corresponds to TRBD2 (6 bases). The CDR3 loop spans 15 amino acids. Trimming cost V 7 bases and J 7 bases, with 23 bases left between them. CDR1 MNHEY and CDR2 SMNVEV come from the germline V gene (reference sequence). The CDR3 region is CASMEIGLLPGEQYF. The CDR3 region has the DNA TGTGCCAGCATGGAGATAGGACTACTCCCTGGGGAGCAGTACTTC.

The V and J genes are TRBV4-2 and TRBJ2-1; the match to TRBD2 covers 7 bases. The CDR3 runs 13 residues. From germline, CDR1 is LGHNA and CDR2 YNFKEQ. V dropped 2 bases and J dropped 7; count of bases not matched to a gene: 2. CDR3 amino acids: CASSQRGGNEQFF. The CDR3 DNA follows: TGTGCCAGCAGCCAAAGGGGAGGGAATGAGCAGTTCTTC.

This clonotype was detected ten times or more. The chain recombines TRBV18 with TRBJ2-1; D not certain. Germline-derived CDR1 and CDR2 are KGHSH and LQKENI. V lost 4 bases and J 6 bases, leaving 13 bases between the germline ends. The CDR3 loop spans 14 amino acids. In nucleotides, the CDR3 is TGTGCCAGCTCACTCCCTGGGAATGGCAATGAGCAGTTCTTC. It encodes CASSLPGNGNEQFF.